The clone carrying this T cell receptor (beta chain) was counted a few times. What it recognizes is unknown. This CDR3 comprises 16 residues. V shed 1 base and J shed 2 bases, with 13 bases lying between them. Per germline, CDR1 LNHNV and CDR2 YYDKDF (reference sequence). The data derive from a study of identical twins. Study-level points and caveats: A lower insertion count was a feature of abundant cord blood beta clonotypes, with no such feature in memory repertoires. An excess of low generation probability was shown by twin-shared out-of-frame alpha sequences.

With template switching, a universal primer site was added, and the cDNA carried unique molecular identifiers. TCRdb re-analysed the 5' RACE reads in MiXCR, keeping a single row per CDR3 protein. The sample lists fewer than 800,000 distinct CDR3 sequences; 7% to 7.5% were seen once. Donors were all healthy Caucasians. This same sample was also taken into another study, of yellow fever vaccine responses in identical twins.

The TCR was taken from a woman in her late teens or twenties in good health. This sequence joins TRBV15 and TRBJ2-3, with D perhaps TRBD1 or TRBD2 (5 bases each). Sequencing was done on a sample of PBMCs. The CDR3 DNA follows: TGTGCCACCAGCAGAGGTGAGATAGGGACCACAGATACGCAGTATTTT. It codes for CATSRGEIGTTDTQYF.